The 17 T cell receptor beta chains below were found in one sample sequenced in a study of blood T cells in healthy people across ages. A second 7 to 11 cycle PCR used barcoded and J-beta primers. TCRdb called the 5' RACE reads again in MiXCR, with one record for every CDR3 protein. Found here are around 1,900,000 distinct CDR3 sequences, 30% to 40% of them singletons; the top ten hold more than 20%. The sample consisted of blood. These receptors all stem from a human donor in good health.

The rearrangement links TRBV29-1 to TRBJ1-1; TRBD1 is a possible D gene (5 bases). CDR3 length: 15 residues. Trimming pared 3 bases from V and 5 bases from J, leaving 19 bases between. The V gene's germline CDR1 is SQVTM and CDR2 ANQGSEA. DNA of the CDR3: TGCAGCGTTGAGTTCTCATCCAGGGTAGGAACTGAAGCTTTCTTT. Protein: CSVEFSSRVGTEAFF.

This clonotype was seen many times. The V call is TRBV5-1, the J call TRBJ1-1; D is unclear. The CDR3 is 14 amino acids. V was trimmed by 2 bases and J by 1 base, leaving 9 bases between them. CDR1 and CDR2 (germline): SGHRS, YFSETQ. CDR3: CASSFQASNTEAFF. Written as DNA, the CDR3 is TGCGCCAGCAGCTTTCAGGCGTCGAACACTGAAGCTTTCTTT.

The chain recombines TRBV20-1 with TRBJ1-4; 7 bases fit TRBD1. The germline gives CDR1 DFQATT, CDR2 SNEGSKA (reference sequence). CDR3 length: 14 residues. J gave up 6 bases and V 0 bases, and 4 bases lay outside the gene matches. In nucleotides, the CDR3 is TGCAGTGCTAGAGATCGACAGGGAGATGAAAAACTGTTTTTT. The encoded protein is CSARDRQGDEKLFF.

As to this clonotype: A read error may account for a junction end that differs from germline. The chain is built from TRBV7-9 and TRBJ2-7; 11 bases are shared with TRBD1. Germline V gene data show CDR1 as SEHNR and CDR2 as FQNEAQ (reference sequence). The CDR3 consists of 15 residues. Written as DNA, the CDR3 is TGTGCTAGCAGCCTAAAAGCGGGACAGGGGGGCGAGCAGTACTTC. Encoded protein: CASSLKAGQGGEQYF.

The V and J genes are TRBV5-6 and TRBJ1-1, with a tentative D call TRBD1 (5 bases). Germline V gene data show CDR1 as SGHDT and CDR2 as YYEEEE. With 2 bases removed from V and 1 base from J, the gap between germline ends came to 9 bases. The CDR3 sequence is 14 residues long. The CDR3: CASSFGARNTEAFF. In DNA, the CDR3 is TGTGCCAGCAGCTTTGGGGCGCGGAACACTGAAGCTTTCTTT.

This clonotype has just a few counts. J is TRBJ2-6 and V is TRBV9; maybe TRBD1 (5 bases). The germline CDR1 and CDR2 sequences are SGDLS and YYNGEE. V was cut by 6 bases and J by 4 bases, with 20 bases left in between. This CDR3 is 17 amino acids long. The CDR3 sequence: CASTRDAASFGANVLTF. CDR3 nucleotide sequence: TGTGCCAGCACCAGGGATGCAGCCTCGTTCGGGGCCAACGTCCTGACTTTC.

The rearrangement joins TRBV5-1 to TRBJ2-1, with D maybe TRBD1 (5 bases). The ends were cut back, 2 bases at V and 0 bases at J, with 9 bases in the middle. Germline V gene sequence: CDR1 SGHRS, CDR2 YFSETQ. The CDR3 length is 15 residues. The CDR3 DNA follows: TGCGCCAGCAGCTTTGACAGCACCTCCTACAATGAGCAGTTCTTC. Amino acid sequence: CASSFDSTSYNEQFF.

This clonotype was observed a few times. V usage is TRBV12-3 or TRBV12-4 and J usage is TRBJ1-5; D is unclear. The V end was cut by 1 base, the J end by 0 bases, with 7 bases between. The CDR3 sequence is 15 residues long. The CDR3, as DNA: TGTGCCAGCAGTTTAGATCAAAATAGCAATCAGCCCCAGCATTTT. This sequence encodes CASSLDQNSNQPQHF.

The chain has TRBV7-2 and TRBJ2-4; D is possibly TRBD1 (6 bases). This CDR3 contains 16 residues. The V end lost 1 base, the J end lost 2 bases, and 12 bases lay between the germline ends. Germline-derived CDR1 and CDR2 are SGHTA and FQGNSA. The DNA for the CDR3 is TGTGCCAGCAGCTTAGACCCGACAGGTCCCAAAAACATTCAGTACTTC. Encoded protein: CASSLDPTGPKNIQYF. Full variable domain (outside the CDR3, taken from reference TRBV7-2 and TRBJ2-4): GAGVSQSPSNKVTEKGKDVELRCDPISGHTALYWYRQSLGQGLEFLIYFQGNSAPDKSGLPSDRFSAERTGGSVSTLTIQRTQQEDSAVYLCASSLDPTGPKNIQYFGAGTRLSVL.

The chain combines TRBV5-1 with TRBJ1-1; tentatively, D is TRBD1 (5 bases). V dropped 3 bases and J dropped 3 bases, with 15 bases sitting between them. CDR1 SGHRS and CDR2 YFSETQ come from the germline V gene. This CDR3 comprises 15 residues. The CDR3 DNA reads TGCGCCAGCAGCTCGCTGGGAGGGGATTACACTGAAGCTTTCTTT. Its translation: CASSSLGGDYTEAFF.

This chain joins TRBV6-4 and TRBJ2-1, with 11 bases aligning to TRBD1. Germline trimming cut 3 bases from V and 2 bases from J; bases unmatched to any gene: 12. The CDR3 contains 19 residues. Germline values: CDR1 MRHNA, CDR2 SNTAGT. The CDR3 reads CASSESVGQGAPPYNEQFF. The CDR3 DNA sequence: TGTGCCAGCAGTGAGTCGGTTGGACAGGGGGCTCCCCCCTACAATGAGCAGTTCTTC.

This clonotype was seen a handful of times. This sequence joins TRBV24-1 and TRBJ2-1; no reliable D call. The CDR3 has 14 amino acids. With 0 bases removed from V and 9 bases from J, the gap between germline ends came to 11 bases. Germline V CDR1 and CDR2: KGHDR, SFDVKD. The CDR3 DNA is TGTGCCACCAGTGATTTGGGACGCACGGGTGAGCAGTTCTTC. Residues: CATSDLGRTGEQFF.

This chain links TRBV10-3 with TRBJ2-1; 8 bases fit TRBD2. Germline CDR1 and CDR2: ENHRY and SYGVKD. V shed 4 bases, J shed 8 bases, and the junction held 7 bases outside the gene matches. The CDR3 sequence is 14 residues long. The CDR3 DNA sequence: TGTGCCATCAGTGTGGGGACTAGTGGCTATGAGCAGTTCTTC. It yields the protein CAISVGTSGYEQFF.

The table lists this clonotype with a few counts. This chain links TRBV10-3 with TRBJ2-1; D gene ambiguous. The V gene lost 0 bases and the J gene lost 3 bases, with 12 bases spanning the gap. From germline, CDR1 is ENHRY and CDR2 SYGVKD. This CDR3 comprises 16 residues. This CDR3 reads CAISESKPRFYNEQFF. CDR3 bases: TGTGCCATCAGTGAGTCAAAACCGCGGTTCTACAATGAGCAGTTCTTC.

This clonotype appeared a few times. The chain has TRBV20-1 and TRBJ1-2; possibly TRBD1 for D (5 bases). V lost 1 base, J lost 1 base, and 10 bases lay in between. Germline lookup yields CDR1 DFQATT and CDR2 SNEGSKA (reference sequence). The CDR3 is made up of 14 amino acids. The DNA for the CDR3 is TGCAGTGCTAGAGGCCGGGGGGTTAACTATGGCTACACCTTC. Amino acid sequence: CSARGRGVNYGYTF.

V usage is TRBV5-1 and J usage is TRBJ1-1; D unresolved. V was clipped by 2 bases and J by 1 base, with 9 bases between them. This CDR3 spans 14 amino acids. CDR1 is SGHRS, CDR2 YFSETQ, per germline. The CDR3 nucleotides are TGCGCCAGCAGCTTACCCGGTCCGAACACTGAAGCTTTCTTT. This sequence encodes CASSLPGPNTEAFF.

Comments on this clonotype: Sequence at one end of the junction differs from germline and may be a read error. The gene calls are TRBV27 and TRBJ1-2; D perhaps matches TRBD1 (5 bases). This CDR3 has 14 residues. The germline V gene has CDR1 MNHEY and CDR2 SMNVEV (reference sequence). The CDR3 reads CAGSSRDGGGGYTF. The CDR3 nucleotides are TGTGCCGGCAGTTCCCGGGACGGCGGTGGTGGCTACACCTTC.